Presented here are 32 T cell receptor beta chains from one specimen sequenced in a study of T cell responses to AZD1222 COVID-19 vaccine. Some clones are missing from TCRdb's copy, which holds only in-frame ones; the method was immunoSEQ multiplex PCR. The table lists approximately 150,000 clones, roughly 90% of them singletons. The input for sequencing was peripheral blood, taken 28 days after the second AZD1222 dose. The receptors were gathered from an adult who received the AZD1222 COVID-19 vaccine.

A single count supports this clone. V usage is TRBV7-8 and J usage is TRBJ2-1; D is possibly TRBD2 (6 bases). CDR3 length equals 14 residues. CDR1 SGHVS and CDR2 FQNEAQ come from the germline V gene. The V end lost 8 bases, the J end lost 5 bases, and 16 bases lay between the germline ends. The CDR3 protein is CASVFGGANNEQFF. The CDR3 DNA is TGTGCCAGCGTATTTGGCGGGGCCAACAATGAGCAGTTCTTC.

The rearrangement links TRBV6-4 to TRBJ2-3; 10 bases align to TRBD2. The junction had 3 bases not matched to a gene; V was cut back by 7 bases and J by 2 bases. Germline values: CDR1 MRHNA, CDR2 SNTAGT. This CDR3 spans 14 amino acids. As DNA, the CDR3 is TGTGCCAGCAAGCTAGCGGGAGACACAGATACGCAGTATTTT. It is translated as CASKLAGDTDTQYF.

The V call is TRBV7-2, the J call TRBJ1-1; TRBD1 is a possible D gene (5 bases). Germline CDR1 reads SGHTA; CDR2 reads FQGNSA. Between the trimmed V and J ends, which lost 0 bases and 1 base, there was a span of 12 bases. There are 16 residues in the CDR3. In DNA, the CDR3 is TGTGCCAGCAGCTTAGCGTACGGGGGTTCGAACACTGAAGCTTTCTTT. The encoded protein is CASSLAYGGSNTEAFF.

This chain uses TRBV5-4 with TRBJ2-5, with 7 bases that match TRBD1. Looked up from germline, CDR1 is SGHNT and CDR2 is YYREEE (reference sequence). The V and J ends lost 4 bases and 4 bases, in that order; junction bases with no gene match: 10. The CDR3 is made up of 15 amino acids. The CDR3 DNA sequence: TGTGCCAGCAGCAACAGACAGGGATCAGGAGAGACCCAGTACTTC. Amino acids: CASSNRQGSGETQYF.

The J gene is TRBJ2-1, the V gene TRBV24-1; 7 bases align to TRBD1. The trim removed 6 bases at V and 6 bases at J, leaving 4 bases unmatched. The CDR3 spans 13 residues. CDR1 and CDR2 (germline): KGHDR, SFDVKD. In nucleotides, the CDR3 is TGTGCCACCAGTACCAACAGGGGCAATGAGCAGTTCTTC. Protein: CATSTNRGNEQFF.

The V call is TRBV20-1, the J call TRBJ1-2; D remains ambiguous. Germline V gives CDR1 DFQATT, CDR2 SNEGSKA (reference sequence). The V gene lost 3 bases and the J gene lost 2 bases, with 7 bases spanning the gap. CDR3 size: 12 residues. CDR3 nucleotide sequence: TGCAGTGCTAGTACCGAAAACTATGGCTACACCTTC. Its translation: CSASTENYGYTF.

The chain combines TRBV4-2 with TRBJ2-1, with a tentative D call TRBD2 (6 bases). Germline V lookup: CDR1 LGHNA, CDR2 YNFKEQ. The CDR3 covers 17 residues. Trimming took off 4 bases at V and 6 bases at J, with 22 bases between the two ends. The CDR3, as DNA: TGTGCCAGCAGCCGACGACTAGTTCGGGAGTTGAGCAATGAGCAGTTCTTC. This gives the protein CASSRRLVRELSNEQFF.

The CDR3 DNA follows: TGTGCCAGCAGGGGGTCAGGCTCTGGGGCCAACGTCCTGACTTTC. This encodes CASRGSGSGANVLTF. The rearrangement uses TRBV9 and TRBJ2-6, with D unresolved. The germline V gene has CDR1 SGDLS and CDR2 YYNGEE. V was pared by 5 bases and J by 0 bases, with 9 bases between. The CDR3 length is 15 residues.

The chain links TRBV5-8 to TRBJ1-1, with unresolved D. This CDR3 has 9 residues. Trimming pared 10 bases from V and 2 bases from J, leaving 3 bases between. Per germline, CDR1 SGHTS and CDR2 YDEGEE. This chain's CDR3 is CAFNTEAFF. CDR3 bases: TGTGCCTTTAACACTGAAGCTTTCTTT.

This chain uses TRBV28 with TRBJ1-2; D is unclear. CDR3 length equals 15 residues. V was pared by 4 bases and J by 3 bases, with 15 bases between. Germline V gene data show CDR1 as MDHEN and CDR2 as SYDVKM. The DNA for the CDR3 is TGTGCCAGCAGTTACCACCTGAGGGAGGACTATGGCTACACCTTC. It translates to CASSYHLREDYGYTF.

This rearrangement joins TRBV2 to TRBJ1-4; possibly TRBD1 for D (5 bases). Trimming removed 2 bases from V and 2 bases from J, with 9 bases in between. The CDR3 spans 15 residues. Germline V CDR1 and CDR2: SNHLY, FYNNEI. In DNA form, the CDR3 reads TGTGCCAGCAGTGAAATTCAGGGTACTAATGAAAAACTGTTTTTT. Translating it yields CASSEIQGTNEKLFF.

This clone was recorded only once. This rearrangement joins TRBV15 to TRBJ2-7, with a tentative D call TRBD2 (6 bases). The germline V and J ends were trimmed by 0 bases and 7 bases, with 13 bases remaining between them. The CDR3 consists of 14 residues. In germline, CDR1 is LNHNV, CDR2 YYDKDF (reference sequence). This CDR3 reads CATSRDKAAGEQYF. The CDR3 DNA sequence: TGTGCCACCAGCAGAGATAAGGCGGCGGGAGAGCAGTACTTC. Full variable domain (missing parts from reference TRBV15 and TRBJ2-7): DAMVIQNPRYQVTQFGKPVTLSCSQTLNHNVMYWYQQKSSQAPKLLFHYYDKDFNNEADTPDNFQSRRPNTSFCFLDIRSPGLGDTAMYLCATSRDKAAGEQYFGPGTRLTVT.

The chain carries TRBV11-3 and TRBJ2-1; weak D call: TRBD1 (5 bases). Trimming stripped 6 bases from V and 9 bases from J, with 12 bases between. Germline V gene data show CDR1 as SGHNT and CDR2 as YENEEA. The CDR3 covers 12 residues. The CDR3 sequence is CASSTSGIEQFF. CDR3 in DNA: TGTGCCAGCAGTACCTCAGGGATTGAGCAGTTCTTC.

A few counts support this clone. The V gene is TRBV10-3, the J gene TRBJ1-2; a weak D match, TRBD1 (5 bases). The CDR3 consists of 13 residues. Germline CDR1 ENHRY, CDR2 SYGVKD. The V end lost 2 bases, the J end lost 6 bases, and 10 bases lay between the germline ends. CDR3 nucleotides: TGTGCCATCAGTGAGCAGGGTAGTGATGGCTACACCTTC. It yields the protein CAISEQGSDGYTF.

In this sample, this clone turned up a few times. The same CDR3 is also encoded by other DNA sequences in this sample. J is TRBJ1-5 and V is TRBV28, with TRBD1 as a possible D gene (5 bases). This CDR3 contains 16 residues. Trimming cost V 4 bases and J 7 bases, with 20 bases left between them. The germline V gene encodes CDR1 MDHEN and CDR2 SYDVKM. The CDR3 protein is CASSSDRGPRGQPQHF. For the CDR3, the DNA is TGTGCCAGCAGTTCCGACCGGGGCCCCCGGGGGCAGCCCCAGCATTTT. The full variable domain, rest sourced from reference TRBV28 and TRBJ1-5, is DVKVTQSSRYLVKRTGEKVFLECVQDMDHENMFWYRQDPGLGLRLIYFSYDVKMKEKGDIPEGYSVSREKKERFSLILESASTNQTSMYLCASSSDRGPRGQPQHFGDGTRLSIL.

This clone was picked up one time. The chain has TRBV6-4 and TRBJ2-2, with D possibly being TRBD2 (5 bases). The CDR3 loop spans 15 amino acids. CDR1 is MRHNA, CDR2 SNTAGT, per germline. V was pared by 3 bases and J by 4 bases, with 12 bases between. CDR3 in amino acids: CASSEEGSSTGELFF. CDR3 nucleotides: TGTGCCAGCAGTGAAGAAGGGAGCAGCACCGGGGAGCTGTTTTTT.

This clone has only a few counts. The chain combines TRBV12-3 or TRBV12-4 with TRBJ1-4; maybe TRBD1 (6 bases). The CDR3 spans 12 residues. The ends were cut back, 8 bases at V and 8 bases at J, with 12 bases in the middle. CDR3 in amino acids: CASRQGKEKLFF. The CDR3, as DNA: TGTGCCAGCCGGCAGGGGAAGGAAAAACTGTTTTTT.

This clone was detected once. The rearrangement links TRBV15 to TRBJ1-2; D remains unclear. CDR3 length: 13 amino acids. V lost 4 bases and J 8 bases, leaving 14 bases between the germline ends. Per germline, CDR1 LNHNV and CDR2 YYDKDF (reference sequence). CDR3 in amino acids: CATSKSGVSGYTF. The CDR3 DNA follows: TGTGCCACCAGCAAAAGCGGGGTTAGCGGCTACACCTTC.

This sequence joins TRBV5-1 and TRBJ1-1, with D unclear. Germline-derived CDR1 and CDR2 are SGHRS and YFSETQ. V lost 0 bases to trimming and J lost 11 bases, with 14 bases between them. The CDR3 runs 13 residues. This CDR3 is CASSLAETLDAFF. The CDR3 coding sequence is TGCGCCAGCAGCTTGGCCGAAACGCTTGACGCTTTCTTT.

The chain recombines TRBV4-2 with TRBJ1-5, with a possible D match to TRBD1 (6 bases). The CDR3 sequence is 15 residues long. The V end was cut by 4 bases, the J end by 6 bases, with 16 bases between. In germline, CDR1 is LGHNA, CDR2 YNFKEQ. The CDR3 DNA reads TGTGCCAGCAGCCGTTCGGCGGACAGTGGTCAGCCCCAGCATTTT. Translating it yields CASSRSADSGQPQHF.

This rearrangement joins TRBV6-2 or TRBV6-3 to TRBJ2-7, with 7 nucleotides matching TRBD2. Unmatched junction bases numbered 7, after V lost 2 bases and J lost 3 bases. Germline V gene sequence: CDR1 MNHEY, CDR2 SVGEGT. This CDR3 is built from 15 residues. CDR3 in amino acids: CASSYRGGPFYEQYF. In DNA form, the CDR3 reads TGTGCCAGCAGTTACCGCGGGGGTCCCTTCTACGAGCAGTACTTC.

The J gene is TRBJ2-1, the V gene TRBV12-3 or TRBV12-4, with TRBD1 matching over 7 bases. Trimming cost V 5 bases and J 6 bases; bases outside gene matches: 4. The CDR3 totals 13 residues. CDR3 amino acids: CASSPRTGNEQFF. CDR3 nucleotides: TGTGCCAGCAGTCCTCGGACAGGCAATGAGCAGTTCTTC.

The gene calls are TRBV30 and TRBJ1-6; D is possibly TRBD1 (6 bases). The CDR3 contains 14 residues. V gave up 4 bases and J gave up 0 bases, with 7 bases separating them. CDR1 is GTSNPN and CDR2 is SVGIG in the germline V gene (reference sequence). This chain's CDR3 is CAWKDSSYNSPLHF. The CDR3 coding sequence is TGTGCCTGGAAGGACAGCTCCTATAATTCACCCCTCCACTTT.

This clone was observed once. Germline is not matched at one junction end, which may reflect a read error. V gene TRBV11-2 combines with J gene TRBJ2-1; D call uncertain. CDR1 is SGHAT and CDR2 is FQNNGV in the germline V gene. The length of the CDR3 is 15 residues. CDR3 nucleotides: TGTGCCAGCAGATCCTTAGAGCGCTCCCACAATGAGCAGTTCTTC. It encodes CASRSLERSHNEQFF.

The chain carries TRBV6-5 and TRBJ2-3, with unresolved D. Trimming cost V 5 bases and J 5 bases, with 11 bases left between them. The germline V gene has CDR1 MNHEY and CDR2 SVGAGI. The CDR3 has 13 amino acids. The CDR3 sequence: CASSISWGDTQYF. Here the CDR3 DNA reads TGTGCCAGCAGTATTTCGTGGGGAGATACGCAGTATTTT.

The chain links TRBV5-1 to TRBJ2-1; the D is unclear. The CDR3 length is 13 residues. Germline loops: CDR1 SGHRS, CDR2 YFSETQ. V lost 0 bases, J lost 7 bases, and 8 bases lay in between. Written as DNA, the CDR3 is TGCGCCAGCAGCTTGGGGACGGTGAATGAGCAGTTCTTC. Its translation: CASSLGTVNEQFF.

The chain links TRBV12-3 or TRBV12-4 to TRBJ1-6; D ambiguous. This CDR3 spans 13 amino acids. V dropped 7 bases and J dropped 8 bases, with 12 bases sitting between them. CDR3 sequence reads: CASTTSGYSPLHF. The CDR3 nucleotides read TGTGCCAGCACAACCTCGGGGTATTCACCCCTCCACTTT.

CDR3 loop: CASSTGREAKNIQYF. As DNA, the CDR3 is TGTGCCAGCAGCACCGGTCGGGAAGCCAAAAACATTCAGTACTTC. The J gene is TRBJ2-4, the V gene TRBV7-9; weak D call: TRBD2 (5 bases). CDR3 length equals 15 residues. Germline CDR1 SEHNR, CDR2 FQNEAQ (reference sequence). V lost 5 bases, J lost 0 bases, and 11 bases lay in between.

J is TRBJ1-6 and V is TRBV19; D uncertain. Germline V lookup: CDR1 LNHDA, CDR2 SQIVND (reference sequence). V was trimmed by 0 bases and J by 11 bases, leaving 8 bases between them. The CDR3 totals 13 residues. The CDR3 coding sequence is TGTGCCAGTAGTATAGACCACGCAACACCCCTCCACTTT. Translating it yields CASSIDHATPLHF.

The table lists this clone with a count of one. The chain links TRBV9 to TRBJ1-6; tentative D call: TRBD1 (6 bases). CDR1 and CDR2 (germline): SGDLS, YYNGEE. The CDR3 totals 16 residues. V lost 4 bases to trimming and J lost 9 bases, with 20 bases between them. CDR3 amino acids: CASSPHREWVGSPLHF. The CDR3 DNA is TGTGCCAGCAGCCCCCACAGGGAATGGGTGGGTTCACCCCTCCACTTT.

The rearrangement links TRBV3-1 (or the pseudogene TRBV3-2) to TRBJ1-1; no reliable D call. The germline V and J ends were trimmed by 0 bases and 1 base, with 12 bases remaining between them. CDR1 is LGHDT and CDR2 is YNNKEL in the germline V gene (reference sequence). This CDR3 is built from 16 residues. CDR3: CASSQESSDANTEAFF. As DNA, the CDR3 is TGTGCCAGCAGCCAAGAAAGTTCGGATGCGAACACTGAAGCTTTCTTT.

The chain carries TRBV3-1 (or the pseudogene TRBV3-2) and TRBJ2-2; D ambiguous. Trimming pared 5 bases from V and 6 bases from J, leaving 10 bases between. CDR1 LGHDT and CDR2 YNNKEL come from the germline V gene (reference sequence). The CDR3 is 13 residues long. The CDR3 region is CASSYMIAGELFF. CDR3 nucleotide sequence: TGTGCCAGCAGCTATATGATCGCCGGGGAGCTGTTTTTT.